The 8 T cell receptor beta chains given below trace back to one sample, sequenced in a study of regulatory T cells in long-lasting Graves disease (dated by TCRdb to the early 2020s). Library preparation was by multiplex PCR. TCRdb names Illumina HiSeq 4000 as the instrument used. iRepertoire HTBI primers and Arm-PCR amplification of CDR3 regions were used to construct TCR beta libraries. In-frame beta chains were kept once TCRdb had trimmed the public reads at Q25 with fastp and called clones with MiXCR. Merged by CDR3 protein, the rows form single entries marked with the most common genes and DNA. This sample has approximately 400,000 distinct CDR3 sequences in its table, and roughly 20% of those were observed once. 20% to 25% of the sample is in the top ten clones. According to the study, the label for this sample's time point signals: persistent/refractory GD, antithyroid drugs over 5 years with positive TRAb. For both TCR sequencing and RNA sequencing, RNA was extracted from PBMCs in TRIzol.

The material was peripheral blood mononuclear cells (PBMCs), obtained when the disease was refractory, from a patient treated with antithyroid drugs. Receptor source: a female donor with Graves disease.

This clonotype was detected only a few times. The chain couples TRBV10-1 to TRBJ1-5; maybe TRBD1 (6 bases). Trimming left V 0 bases short and J 6 bases short, with 18 bases between. Germline-derived CDR1 and CDR2 are WNHNN and SYGVQD (reference sequence). The CDR3 loop spans 17 amino acids. CDR3 DNA: TGCGCCAGCAGTGAGTCGTTAGCAAACAGGGTCGTTCAGCCCCAGCATTTT. Its translation: CASSESLANRVVQPQHF.

This clonotype has only a few counts. This chain uses TRBV20-1 with TRBJ2-5; no definite D call. V was pared by 2 bases and J by 1 base, with 11 bases between. The length of the CDR3 is 14 residues. CDR1 and CDR2 (germline): DFQATT, SNEGSKA (reference sequence). This CDR3 is CSARSWQSQETQYF. The CDR3 DNA is TGCAGTGCTAGAAGTTGGCAGAGCCAAGAGACCCAGTACTTC.

The V call is TRBV10-3, the J call TRBJ1-3; 9 nucleotides agree with TRBD1. J gave up 0 bases and V 6 bases, and 3 bases lay outside the gene matches. Germline V gives CDR1 ENHRY, CDR2 SYGVKD. The CDR3 runs to 15 residues. Written as DNA, the CDR3 is TGTGCCATCAGGGGGACAGGGAACTCTGGAAACACCATATATTTT. Translating gives CAIRGTGNSGNTIYF.

This clonotype was counted between two and nine times. The chain joins TRBV20-1 to TRBJ2-7; D possibly matches TRBD1 or TRBD2 (6 bases each). Trimming cost V 0 bases and J 8 bases, with 17 bases left between them. This CDR3 has 14 amino acids. The germline CDR1 and CDR2 sequences are DFQATT and SNEGSKA (reference sequence). In nucleotides, the CDR3 is TGCAGTGCTAGAGATCCGGGGGCCGGTCTAAAGCAGTACTTC. Encoded protein: CSARDPGAGLKQYF.

This clonotype showed up many times. The chain couples TRBV10-3 to TRBJ2-4, with D tentatively TRBD1 (6 bases). Germline V gives CDR1 ENHRY, CDR2 SYGVKD. V dropped 11 bases and J dropped 0 bases, with 17 bases sitting between them. The CDR3 is 15 residues long. CDR3 protein: CAPVGDKLAKNIQYF. DNA of the CDR3: TGTGCCCCGGTTGGGGACAAGCTAGCCAAAAACATTCAGTACTTC.

This clonotype was counted many times. J is TRBJ1-5 and V is TRBV27, with unresolved D. V lost 8 bases and J 3 bases, leaving 17 bases between the germline ends. The CDR3 has 15 residues. Germline assignment: CDR1 MNHEY and CDR2 SMNVEV (reference sequence). As DNA, the CDR3 is TGTGCCAGCCGGGCGCGCCGCTCCTACAATCAGCCCCAGCATTTT. Translating it yields CASRARRSYNQPQHF.

Turning to this clonotype: Possible read error: a much larger clone is one base away. The CDR3 does not close with the conserved phenylalanine or tryptophan, likely indicating a read error. The V gene is TRBV7-2, the J gene TRBJ2-7; no firm D call. The CDR3 loop spans 14 amino acids. V gave up 3 bases and J gave up 3 bases, with 12 bases separating them. Germline V CDR1 and CDR2: SGHTA, FQGNSA. CDR3 residues: CASSFAPGLYEQYS. CDR3 DNA sequence: TGTGCCAGCAGCTTCGCCCCGGGCCTCTACGAGCAGTACTCC.

Ten or more counts support this clonotype. The V gene is TRBV7-2, the J gene TRBJ2-7; D is ambiguous. CDR1 and CDR2 (germline): SGHTA, FQGNSA. V was trimmed by 3 bases and J by 2 bases, leaving 14 bases between them. The length of the CDR3 is 15 residues. The CDR3, as DNA: TGTGCCAGCAGCTTGGTGGCCTCCCAAACCTACGAGCAGTACTTC. Encoded protein: CASSLVASQTYEQYF. The full variable domain, its missing parts supplied by reference TRBV7-2 and TRBJ2-7, is GAGVSQSPSNKVTEKGKDVELRCDPISGHTALYWYRQSLGQGLEFLIYFQGNSAPDKSGLPSDRFSAERTGGSVSTLTIQRTQQEDSAVYLCASSLVASQTYEQYFGPGTRLTVT.